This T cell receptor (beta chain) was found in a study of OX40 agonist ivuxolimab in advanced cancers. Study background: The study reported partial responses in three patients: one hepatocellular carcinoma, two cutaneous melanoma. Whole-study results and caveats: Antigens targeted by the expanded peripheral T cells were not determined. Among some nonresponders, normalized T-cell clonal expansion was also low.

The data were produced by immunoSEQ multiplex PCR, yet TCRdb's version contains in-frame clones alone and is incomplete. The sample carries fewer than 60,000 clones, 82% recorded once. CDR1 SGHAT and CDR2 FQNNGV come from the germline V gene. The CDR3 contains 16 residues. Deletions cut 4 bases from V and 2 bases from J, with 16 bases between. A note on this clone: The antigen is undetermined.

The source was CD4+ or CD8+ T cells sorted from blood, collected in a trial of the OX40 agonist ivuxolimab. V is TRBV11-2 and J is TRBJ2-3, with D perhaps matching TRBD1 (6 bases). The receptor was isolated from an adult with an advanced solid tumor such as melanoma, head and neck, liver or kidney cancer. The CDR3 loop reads CASSSFRDRLTDTQYF. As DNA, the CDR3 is TGTGCCAGCAGCTCCTTCCGAGACAGGCTCACAGATACGCAGTATTTT.